This T cell receptor (beta chain) was documented in a study of blood T cell repertoires in COVID-19. Per the original data handling: Quantification of nucleated cells was approximated via reference gene primer amplification. The assay was immunoSEQ multiplex PCR, and TCRdb's table has in-frame clones only and misses some. Clone size and V and J calls were adopted from that table, with D and trimming inferred from the DNA. There are 90,000 to 110,000 clones in the sample; 65% to 90% occur only once, and 7.9% lies in the top ten. The clonotype comes from a woman of 80 years or more with active or convalescent COVID-19. Sequencing was performed on peripheral blood.

CDR3 in amino acids: CASSLGLISYNEQFF. Here the CDR3 DNA reads TGTGCCAGCAGCCTGGGACTAATCTCCTACAATGAGCAGTTCTTC. The gene calls are TRBV7-3 and TRBJ2-1; 7 bases align to TRBD2. CDR3 size: 15 residues. V lost 5 bases and J lost 0; bases outside the gene matches: 4. Germline CDR1 is SGHTA and CDR2 is FQGTGA.